This TCR beta chain was captured in a study of CD8+ T cells in alopecia areata. CDR3 size: 16 residues. V dropped 5 bases and J dropped 0 bases, with 16 bases sitting between them. Per the germline V gene, CDR1 is SGHTA and CDR2 is FQGTGA. TCR sequencing used cDNA made by reverse transcription of extracted RNA. Assay: immunoSEQ multiplex PCR; the TCRdb copy retains only in-frame clones and omits some. The sample lists about 140,000 clones; about 60% were seen once. The specimen was CD4+ T cells sorted from blood, collected at week 0. This chain connects TRBV7-3 to TRBJ1-2; D gene uncertain. This clonotype was sampled from a human donor with alopecia areata. The CDR3 loop is CASSAYPGVPNYGYTF. In DNA form, the CDR3 reads TGTGCCAGCAGCGCCTATCCAGGAGTCCCTAACTATGGCTACACCTTC.